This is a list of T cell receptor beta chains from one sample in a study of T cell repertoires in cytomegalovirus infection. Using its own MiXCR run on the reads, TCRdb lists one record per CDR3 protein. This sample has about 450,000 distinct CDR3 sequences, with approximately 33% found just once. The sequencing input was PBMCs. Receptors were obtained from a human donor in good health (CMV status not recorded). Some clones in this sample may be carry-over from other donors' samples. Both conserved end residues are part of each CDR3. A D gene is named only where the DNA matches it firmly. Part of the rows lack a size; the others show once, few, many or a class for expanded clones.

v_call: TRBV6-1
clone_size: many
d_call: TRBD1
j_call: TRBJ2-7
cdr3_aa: CASSAGTGLYPQYF
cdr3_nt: TGTGCCAGCAGTGCCGGGACAGGGCTGTATCCGCAGTACTTC

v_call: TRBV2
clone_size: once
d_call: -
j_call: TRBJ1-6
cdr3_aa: CASSENSQLNSPLHF
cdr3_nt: TGTGCCAGCAGTGAGAACAGCCAGCTTAATTCACCCCTCCACTTT

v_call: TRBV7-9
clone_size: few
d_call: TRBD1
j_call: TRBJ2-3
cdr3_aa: CASSGSGTALSGTDTQYF
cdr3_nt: TGTGCCAGCAGCGGATCCGGGACAGCTTTATCGGGCACAGATACGCAGTATTTT

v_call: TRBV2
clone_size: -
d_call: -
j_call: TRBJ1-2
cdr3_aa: CASSQLLTTNYGYTF
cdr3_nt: TGTGCCAGCAGTCAACTGTTGACAACTAACTATGGCTACACCTTC

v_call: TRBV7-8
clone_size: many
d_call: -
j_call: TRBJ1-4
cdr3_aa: CASRGKGGEKLFF
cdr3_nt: TGTGCCAGCAGGGGGAAAGGAGGTGAAAAACTGTTTTTT

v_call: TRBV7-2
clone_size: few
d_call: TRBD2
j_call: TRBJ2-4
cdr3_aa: CASSYYGGVAKNIQYF
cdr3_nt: TGTGCCAGCAGCTACTACGGGGGGGTGGCCAAAAACATTCAGTACTTC

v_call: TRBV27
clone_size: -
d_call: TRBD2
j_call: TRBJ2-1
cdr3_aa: CASIPSGGSNAPSYNEQFF
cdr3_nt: TGTGCCAGCATCCCCAGCGGGGGGTCAAACGCACCATCCTACAATGAGCAGTTCTTC

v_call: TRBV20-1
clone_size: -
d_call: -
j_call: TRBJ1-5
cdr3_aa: CSAPQVGSNQPQHF
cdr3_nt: TGCAGTGCGCCTCAGGTGGGGAGCAATCAGCCCCAGCATTTT

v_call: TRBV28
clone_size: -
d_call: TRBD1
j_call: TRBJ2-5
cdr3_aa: CASSLYGTGEETQYF
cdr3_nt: TGTGCCAGCAGTTTATATGGGACAGGGGAAGAGACCCAGTACTTC

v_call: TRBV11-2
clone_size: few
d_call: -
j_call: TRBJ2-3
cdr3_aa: CASSSGLNTDTQYF
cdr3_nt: TGTGCCAGCAGCTCGGGACTCAACACAGATACGCAGTATTTT

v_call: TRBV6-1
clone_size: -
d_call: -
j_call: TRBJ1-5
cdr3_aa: CASRHDRSNQPQHF
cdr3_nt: TGTGCCAGCAGGCACGACAGGTCCAATCAGCCCCAGCATTTT

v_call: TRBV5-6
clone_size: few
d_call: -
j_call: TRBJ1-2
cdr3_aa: CASSLAPANYNYGYTF
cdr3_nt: TGTGCCAGCAGCTTGGCCCCAGCCAACTATAACTATGGCTACACCTTC

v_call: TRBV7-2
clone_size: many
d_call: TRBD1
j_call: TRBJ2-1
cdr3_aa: CASSHPRTGSEQFF
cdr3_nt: TGTGCCAGCAGCCACCCGAGGACAGGGAGTGAGCAGTTCTTC

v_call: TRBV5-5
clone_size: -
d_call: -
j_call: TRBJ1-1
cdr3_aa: CASSPAGSMNTEAFF
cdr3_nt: TGTGCCAGCAGCCCGGCGGGTTCTATGAACACTGAAGCTTTCTTT

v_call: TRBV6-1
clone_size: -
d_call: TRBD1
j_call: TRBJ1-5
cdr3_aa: CSRTPGQGYQPQHF
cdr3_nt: TGTTCCCGCACCCCGGGACAGGGCTATCAGCCCCAGCATTTT

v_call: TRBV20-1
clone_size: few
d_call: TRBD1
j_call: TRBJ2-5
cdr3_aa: CSAKTGTAEETQYF
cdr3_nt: TGCAGTGCCAAGACCGGGACAGCCGAGGAGACCCAGTACTTC

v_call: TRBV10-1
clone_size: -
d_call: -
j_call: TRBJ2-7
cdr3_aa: CASSEASRYEQYF
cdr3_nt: TGCGCCAGCAGTGAGGCTAGCCGTTACGAGCAGTACTTC

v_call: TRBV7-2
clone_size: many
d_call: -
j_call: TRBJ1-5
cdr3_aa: CASSLVPTAYSNQPQHF
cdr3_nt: TGTGCCAGCAGCTTAGTTCCGACAGCCTATAGCAATCAGCCCCAGCATTTT

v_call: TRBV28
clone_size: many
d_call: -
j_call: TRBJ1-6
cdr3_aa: CASSPGTVYNSPLHF
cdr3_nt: TGTGCCAGCAGCCCCGGGACGGTCTATAATTCACCCCTCCACTTT

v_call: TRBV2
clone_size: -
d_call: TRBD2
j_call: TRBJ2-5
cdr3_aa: CASTAGTSGGAGETQYF
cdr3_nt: TGTGCCAGCACCGCCGGGACTAGCGGGGGGGCCGGTGAGACCCAGTACTTC

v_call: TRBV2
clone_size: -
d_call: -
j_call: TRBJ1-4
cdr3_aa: CASSTNEKLFF
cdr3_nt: TGTGCCAGCAGTACCAATGAAAAACTGTTTTTT

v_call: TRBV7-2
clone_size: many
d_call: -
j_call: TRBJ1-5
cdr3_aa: CASSPKSVQGLSNQPQHF
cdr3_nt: TGTGCCAGCAGCCCTAAGTCGGTCCAGGGCCTTAGCAATCAGCCCCAGCATTTT

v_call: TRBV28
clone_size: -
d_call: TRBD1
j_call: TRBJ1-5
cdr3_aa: CASSLRGQGWGQPQHF
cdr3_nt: TGTGCCAGCAGTTTAAGGGGACAGGGGTGGGGTCAGCCCCAGCATTTT

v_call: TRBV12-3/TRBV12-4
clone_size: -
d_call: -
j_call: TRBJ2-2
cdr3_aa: CASSGRGPGELFF
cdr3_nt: TGTGCCAGCAGTGGGCGGGGGCCGGGGGAGCTGTTTTTT

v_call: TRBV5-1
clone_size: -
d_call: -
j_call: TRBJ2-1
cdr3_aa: CASSLTGTGPYNEQFF
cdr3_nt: TGCGCCAGCAGCTTGACCGGGACTGGCCCCTACAATGAGCAGTTCTTC

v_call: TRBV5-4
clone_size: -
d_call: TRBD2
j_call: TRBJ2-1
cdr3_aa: CASSGKAGGPNNEQFF
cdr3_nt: TGTGCCAGCAGCGGAAAAGCGGGGGGGCCAAACAATGAGCAGTTCTTC

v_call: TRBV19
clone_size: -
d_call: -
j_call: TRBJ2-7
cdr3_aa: CASSIGETYEQYF
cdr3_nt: TGTGCCAGTAGTATTGGCGAAACCTACGAGCAGTACTTC

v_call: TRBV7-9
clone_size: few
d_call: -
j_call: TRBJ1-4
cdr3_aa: CASSLINEKLFF
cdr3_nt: TGTGCCAGCAGTCTCATAAATGAAAAACTGTTTTTT

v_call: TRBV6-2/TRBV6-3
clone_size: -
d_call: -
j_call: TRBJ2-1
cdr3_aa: CASSESSRRPYNEQFF
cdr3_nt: TGTGCCAGCAGTGAGTCCAGCCGTCGCCCCTACAATGAGCAGTTCTTC

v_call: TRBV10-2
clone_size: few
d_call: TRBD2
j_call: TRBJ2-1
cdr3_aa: CASSESGLAGGNNEQFF
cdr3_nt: TGCGCCAGCAGTGAGTCGGGACTAGCGGGGGGGAACAATGAGCAGTTCTTC

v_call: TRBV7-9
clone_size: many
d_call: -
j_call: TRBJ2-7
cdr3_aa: CASTPPLLPYEQYF
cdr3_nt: TGTGCCAGCACCCCCCCGCTACTGCCCTACGAGCAGTACTTC

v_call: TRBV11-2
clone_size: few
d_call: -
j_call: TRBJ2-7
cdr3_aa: CASSHIYEQYF
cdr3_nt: TGTGCCAGCAGCCATATTTACGAGCAGTACTTC

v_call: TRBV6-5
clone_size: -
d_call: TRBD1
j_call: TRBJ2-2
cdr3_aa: CARRGQSNTGELFF
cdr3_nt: TGTGCCCGCAGGGGACAGTCAAACACCGGGGAGCTGTTTTTT

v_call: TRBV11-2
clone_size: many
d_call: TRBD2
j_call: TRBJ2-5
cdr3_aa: CASSLAILGLAGVSETQYF
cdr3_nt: TGTGCCAGCAGCTTAGCTATTCTTGGACTAGCGGGGGTTTCAGAGACCCAGTACTTC

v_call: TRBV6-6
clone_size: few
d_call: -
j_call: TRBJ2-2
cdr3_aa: CASSRGTEVPGELFF
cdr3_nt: TGTGCCAGCAGTCGCGGGACGGAAGTCCCCGGGGAGCTGTTTTTT

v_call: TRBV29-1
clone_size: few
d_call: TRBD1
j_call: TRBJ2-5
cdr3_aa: CSVEPMGQGIGTQYF
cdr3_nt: TGCAGCGTTGAACCGATGGGACAGGGGATAGGGACCCAGTACTTC

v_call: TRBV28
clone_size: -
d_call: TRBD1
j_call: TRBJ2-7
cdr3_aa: CASRIPGQGSEQYF
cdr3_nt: TGTGCCAGCAGAATTCCGGGACAGGGGTCCGAGCAGTACTTC

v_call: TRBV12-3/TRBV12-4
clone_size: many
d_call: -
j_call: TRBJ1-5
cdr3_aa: CASQAGRSNQPQHF
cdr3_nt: TGTGCCAGTCAGGCAGGGCGGAGCAATCAGCCCCAGCATTTT

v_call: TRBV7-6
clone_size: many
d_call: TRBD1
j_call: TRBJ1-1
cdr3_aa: CASSRRQGEGNTEAFF
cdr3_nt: TGTGCCAGCAGCCGACGACAGGGGGAGGGGAACACTGAAGCTTTCTTT

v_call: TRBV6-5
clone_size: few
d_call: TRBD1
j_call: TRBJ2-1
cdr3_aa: CASSYSRTGLYNEQFF
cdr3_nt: TGTGCCAGCAGTTACTCCCGGACAGGGCTATACAATGAGCAGTTCTTC

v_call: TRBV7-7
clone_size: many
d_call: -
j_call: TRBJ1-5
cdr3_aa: CASSLTSEWQRFQPQHF
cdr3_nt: TGTGCTAGCAGCTTAACTTCCGAGTGGCAGCGCTTTCAGCCCCAGCATTTT

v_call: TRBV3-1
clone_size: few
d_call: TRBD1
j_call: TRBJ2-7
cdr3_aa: CASSQDFRQGLEQYF
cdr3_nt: TGTGCCAGCAGCCAAGATTTTCGACAGGGCTTAGAGCAGTACTTC

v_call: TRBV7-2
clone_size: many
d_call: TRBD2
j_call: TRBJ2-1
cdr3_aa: CASSPPSGTAYNEQFF
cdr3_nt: TGTGCCAGCAGCCCCCCTAGCGGGACCGCATACAATGAGCAGTTCTTC

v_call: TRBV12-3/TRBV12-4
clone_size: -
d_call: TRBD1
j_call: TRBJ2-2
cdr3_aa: CASSPTGTGGTGELFF
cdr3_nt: TGTGCCAGCAGTCCCACCGGGACAGGGGGTACCGGGGAGCTGTTTTTT

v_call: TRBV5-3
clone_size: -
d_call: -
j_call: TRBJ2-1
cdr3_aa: CASSPADREYSEQFF
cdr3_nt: TGTGCCAGCAGCCCGGCCGACAGAGAATACAGTGAGCAGTTCTTC

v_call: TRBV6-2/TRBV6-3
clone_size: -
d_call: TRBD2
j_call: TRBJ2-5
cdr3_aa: CASSQRGIEESQYF
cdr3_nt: TGTGCCAGCAGCCAGCGGGGAATCGAAGAGTCCCAGTACTTC

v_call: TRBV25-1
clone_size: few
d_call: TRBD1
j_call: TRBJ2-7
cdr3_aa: CASSEGTGEYEQYF
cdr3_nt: TGTGCCAGCAGTGAAGGGACAGGGGAATACGAGCAGTACTTC

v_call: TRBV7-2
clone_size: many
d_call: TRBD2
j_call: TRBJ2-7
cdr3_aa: CASSLTSGGPVYEQYF
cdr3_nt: TGTGCCAGCAGCCTAACTAGCGGGGGCCCGGTATACGAGCAGTACTTC

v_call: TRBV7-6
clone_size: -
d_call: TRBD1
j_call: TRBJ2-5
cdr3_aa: CASSSQGYQEPQYF
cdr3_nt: TGTGCCAGCAGCTCACAGGGGTACCAAGAGCCCCAGTACTTC

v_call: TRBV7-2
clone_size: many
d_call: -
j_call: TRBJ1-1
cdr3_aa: CASSLYVGVTEAFF
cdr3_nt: TGTGCCAGCAGCTTATATGTTGGAGTCACTGAAGCTTTCTTT

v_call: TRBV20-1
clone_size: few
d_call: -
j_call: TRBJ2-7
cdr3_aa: CSAPAGLHEQYF
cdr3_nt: TGCAGTGCTCCTGCGGGTCTCCACGAGCAGTACTTC

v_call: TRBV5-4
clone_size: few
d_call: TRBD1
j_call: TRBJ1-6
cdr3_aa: CASSLGHGTEANYNSPLHF
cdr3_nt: TGTGCCAGCAGCTTGGGGCACGGGACAGAAGCTAACTATAATTCACCCCTCCACTTT

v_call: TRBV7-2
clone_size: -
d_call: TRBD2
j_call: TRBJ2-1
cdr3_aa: CASSPLGRGGPNEQFF
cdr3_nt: TGTGCCAGCAGCCCATTGGGGCGGGGGGGGCCCAATGAGCAGTTCTTC

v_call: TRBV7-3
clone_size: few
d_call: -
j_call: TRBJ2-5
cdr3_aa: CASSSSAGGAGETQYF
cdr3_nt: TGTGCCAGCAGCTCCTCCGCAGGGGGGGCCGGGGAGACCCAGTACTTC

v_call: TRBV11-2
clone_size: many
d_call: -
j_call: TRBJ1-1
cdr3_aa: CASSLGLLPAFF
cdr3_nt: TGTGCCAGCAGCTTAGGACTTCTACCTGCTTTCTTT

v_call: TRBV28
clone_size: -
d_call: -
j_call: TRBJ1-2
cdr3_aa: CASSLLRQAGITF
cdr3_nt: TGTGCCAGCAGTTTACTCCGACAGGCCGGGATTACCTTC

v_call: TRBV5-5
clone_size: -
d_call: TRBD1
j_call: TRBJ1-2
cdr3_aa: CASSLGLGQGGYGYTF
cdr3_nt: TGTGCCAGCAGTCTAGGCTTAGGACAGGGCGGCTATGGCTACACCTTC